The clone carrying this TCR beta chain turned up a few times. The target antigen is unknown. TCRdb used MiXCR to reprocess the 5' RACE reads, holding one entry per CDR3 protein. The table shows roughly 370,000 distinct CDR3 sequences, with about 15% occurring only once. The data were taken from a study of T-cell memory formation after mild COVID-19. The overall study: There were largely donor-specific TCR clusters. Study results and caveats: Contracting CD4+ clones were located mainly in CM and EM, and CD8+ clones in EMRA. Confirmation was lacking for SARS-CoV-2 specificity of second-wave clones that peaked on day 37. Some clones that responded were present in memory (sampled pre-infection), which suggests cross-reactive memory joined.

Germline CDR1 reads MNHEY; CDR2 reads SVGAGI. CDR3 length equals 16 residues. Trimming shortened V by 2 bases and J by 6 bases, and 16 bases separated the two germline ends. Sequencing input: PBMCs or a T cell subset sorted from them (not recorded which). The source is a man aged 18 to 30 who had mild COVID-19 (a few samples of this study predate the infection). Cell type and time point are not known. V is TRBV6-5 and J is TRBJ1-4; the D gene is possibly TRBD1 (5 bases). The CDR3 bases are TGTGCCAGCAGTTACAAGGGGCGGCCTCTAGATGAAAAACTGTTTTTT. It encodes CASSYKGRPLDEKLFF.